Listed below are T cell receptor beta chains from one sample, sequenced in a study of a mutant IDH1 vaccine in newly diagnosed glioma. Sequencing used immunoSEQ multiplex PCR; TCRdb keeps in-frame clones, though not all of them. The sample holds roughly 40,000 clones, approximately 89% seen once. Their antigens are not known. Sequences were derived from PBMCs, sampled from a glioma patient whose treatment included an IDH1 peptide vaccine. The receptors here all came from a man over 45 with glioma. CDR3s include the opening cysteine and the closing phenylalanine or tryptophan. A D gene is named only where the DNA matches it firmly. Clone size is shown for a subset of rows, as once, few, many or a class of expanded clone.

15	-	TRBV19	TRBJ2-2	-	TGTGCCAGTACCCCCCGACACACGAACACCGGGGAGCTGTTTTTT	CASTPRHTNTGELFF
15	-	TRBV7-9	TRBJ2-1	-	TGTGCCAGCAGCCAAGGGCAAACCGGAGTGCATGAGCAGTTCTTC	CASSQGQTGVHEQFF
13	-	TRBV28	TRBJ2-1	-	TGTGCCAGCAGTTTATACAGCCACAATGAGCAGTTCTTC	CASSLYSHNEQFF
15	-	TRBV28	TRBJ2-7	-	TGTGCCAGCAGGAGCCGCAGGCGAGAGACCTACGAGCAGTACTTC	CASRSRRRETYEQYF
19	-	TRBV23-1	TRBJ2-6	TRBD1	TGCGCCAGCAGTCAGGACACGGGACAGCTGAGTCTGGGGGCCAACGTCCTGACTTTC	CASSQDTGQLSLGANVLTF
11	-	TRBV10-1	TRBJ2-5	-	TGCGCCAGCAGCCCCGCGGAGACCCAGTACTTC	CASSPAETQYF
14	-	TRBV5-1	TRBJ2-3	TRBD1	TGCGCCAGCAGCGACGGACAGGGTTCAGATACGCAGTATTTT	CASSDGQGSDTQYF
15	-	TRBV27	TRBJ1-1	-	TGTGCCAGCAGTTTAAGCGGGGGGCGAAATACTGAAGCTTTCTTT	CASSLSGGRNTEAFF
18	-	TRBV6-1	TRBJ2-7	TRBD2	TGTGCCAGCAGTGTAACCGGGACTAGCGGGAGGTTCTCCTACGAGCAGTACTTC	CASSVTGTSGRFSYEQYF
16	-	TRBV15	TRBJ2-5	-	TGTGCCACCAGCAGAGGCCGGGTTGCCAAGAGTGGGACCCAGTACTTC	CATSRGRVAKSGTQYF
19	-	TRBV15	TRBJ1-6	TRBD1	TGTGCCACCAGCAGAGATCGAGGGGGCCCTGGGGCAGGTAATTCACCCCTCCACTTT	CATSRDRGGPGAGNSPLHF
14	-	TRBV5-1	TRBJ1-6	TRBD1	TGCGCCAGCAGCTTGGGGACAGGGGATTCACCCCTCCACTTT	CASSLGTGDSPLHF
16	once	TRBV18	TRBJ2-5	-	TGTGCCAGCTCACCGTCGGGATCAGGGGTTAGGGAGACCCAGTACTTC	CASSPSGSGVRETQYF
12	once	TRBV10-1	TRBJ2-7	-	TGCGCCAGCGGGCCTGGACCCTACGAGCAGTACTTC	CASGPGPYEQYF
14	-	TRBV28	TRBJ2-3	TRBD1	TGTGCCAGCAGTCCGACAGGGGGCACAGATACGCAGTATTTT	CASSPTGGTDTQYF
14	-	TRBV11-2	TRBJ1-1	-	TGTGCCAGCAGCTTAGCCAGCCTAAACCTAAGGGCTTTCTTT	CASSLASLNLRAFF
16	-	TRBV28	TRBJ1-5	TRBD1	TGTGCCAGCAGGGGGACAGGGAAGGGAAGCAATCAGCCCCAGCATTTT	CASRGTGKGSNQPQHF
14	-	TRBV6-1	TRBJ1-5	-	TGTGCCAGCAGGTCCGGACGGGTTAATCAGCCCCAGCATTTT	CASRSGRVNQPQHF
15	-	TRBV7-2	TRBJ2-4	-	TGTGCCAGCAGCTTCCTACTGGGACCTAAAAACATTCAGTACTTC	CASSFLLGPKNIQYF
14	-	TRBV10-1	TRBJ2-5	-	TGCGCCAGCAGTGACTCGGGGACGTGGAAGACCCAGTACTTC	CASSDSGTWKTQYF
14	-	TRBV7-9	TRBJ2-3	TRBD1	TGTGCCAGCAGCTCGGACAGGGCGTTCGATACGCAGTATTTT	CASSSDRAFDTQYF
15	-	TRBV7-9	TRBJ2-2	TRBD2	TGTGCCAGCAACCCCGGGACTAGGAACACCGGGGAGCTGTTTTTT	CASNPGTRNTGELFF
15	-	TRBV7-9	TRBJ2-5	TRBD2	TGTGCCAGCAGCTCATGGCCTAGCGGGAAAGAGACCCAGTACTTC	CASSSWPSGKETQYF
13	-	TRBV5-5	TRBJ1-1	-	TGTGCCAGCAGCCCTGGGCCATCGGAGGTAGCTTTCTTT	CASSPGPSEVAFF
13	-	TRBV5-8	TRBJ2-7	-	TGTGCCAGCACCCGGACTAACTCCTACGAGCAGTACTTC	CASTRTNSYEQYF